One sample yielded the 3 T cell receptor beta chains listed below, sequenced in a study of cytomegalovirus exposure and HLA in healthy donors (dated by TCRdb to about 2017). Library method: the immunoSEQ multiplex PCR assay. The multiplex PCR relied on a mix of 60 forward primers for TCR Vbeta segments and 13 reverse primers for TCR Jbeta segments. TCRdb took this table from immuneACCESS and kept in-frame rearrangements with V and J called. Such tables lack part of the clones; where checked against another copy, unresolved V genes explain under half of the gap, and the rest is unexplained. This sample has 200,000 or so clones in its table, and approximately 81% of those were observed once. 3% to 4.5% of the sample is taken by the ten largest. Sequencing input: PBMCs. The receptors shown here come from a man aged 45 to 65 in good health and CMV-seronegative.

This clone has just a few counts. The chain couples TRBV27 to TRBJ1-6, with TRBD1 matching 7 bases. The CDR3 is 14 residues long. V lost 5 bases and J lost 7; bases outside the gene matches: 5. In germline, CDR1 is MNHEY, CDR2 SMNVEV (reference sequence). This CDR3 reads CASSIGTANSPLHF. In DNA, the CDR3 is TGTGCCAGCAGTATCGGGACAGCGAATTCACCCCTCCACTTT.

CDR3 region: CASSNSGGTDTQYF. CDR3 bases: TGTGCCAGCAGTAACTCCGGGGGCACAGATACGCAGTATTTT. This chain links TRBV7-3 with TRBJ2-3; maybe TRBD2 (5 bases). V gave up 6 bases and J gave up 1 base, with 11 bases separating them. CDR1 and CDR2 from the germline V gene are SGHTA and FQGTGA. The CDR3 runs to 14 residues.

V and J are TRBV7-9 and TRBJ1-2; D possibly corresponds to TRBD1 (5 bases). V lost 5 bases and J lost 4, with 11 bases in between. CDR1 SEHNR and CDR2 FQNEAQ come from the germline V gene (reference sequence). This CDR3 has 13 amino acids. CDR3 sequence (DNA): TGTGCCAGCAGCCCCGACAGCTCCTATGGCTACACCTTC. This sequence encodes CASSPDSSYGYTF.